The 29 T cell receptor beta chains below all came from one sample that was sequenced in a study of shared clonotypes between healthy human individuals. Sequencing was performed with immunoSEQ multiplex PCR; in TCRdb, only in-frame clones are kept and a portion is missing. The sample carries some 1 million clones, approximately 70% recorded once. Sequencing was carried out using memory CD4+ T cells sorted from blood. The subset is: CD45RA-negative fraction. The receptors stem from a man between 18 and 35 years old in good health.

The rearrangement links TRBV7-9 to TRBJ1-1; D remains ambiguous. CDR3 length: 10 amino acids. V was trimmed by 3 bases and J by 8 bases, leaving 4 bases between them. Germline-derived CDR1 and CDR2 are SEHNR and FQNEAQ (reference sequence). The CDR3 DNA follows: TGTGCCAGCAGCTTTTACGAAGCTTTCTTT. Translating it yields CASSFYEAFF.

This clone has only a few counts. J is TRBJ1-6 and V is TRBV4-2; no reliable D call. This CDR3 contains 14 residues. Germline-derived CDR1 and CDR2 are LGHNA and YNFKEQ. Trimming took off 0 bases at V and 7 bases at J, with 7 bases between the two ends. The DNA of the CDR3 is TGTGCCAGCAGCCAAGATGCCGGCAATTCACCCCTCCACTTT. This gives the protein CASSQDAGNSPLHF.

The chain uses TRBV11-3 and TRBJ2-1; D is possibly TRBD2 (5 bases). CDR1 is SGHNT, CDR2 YENEEA, per germline. V lost 0 bases, J lost 6 bases, and 9 bases lay in between. This CDR3 has 14 amino acids. The CDR3 DNA is TGTGCCAGCAGCTTAGAGGGAGTGGGCAATGAGCAGTTCTTC. Its translation: CASSLEGVGNEQFF.

The chain is built from TRBV23-1 and TRBJ2-5; D is unresolved. TRBV23-1 is an ORF for which the function is uncertain. Trimming took off 4 bases at V and 2 bases at J, with 23 bases between the two ends. The CDR3 spans 18 residues. The CDR3: CASSLEYRRPNLQETQYF. The CDR3 DNA reads TGCGCCAGCAGTCTTGAGTACAGAAGACCTAACCTTCAAGAGACCCAGTACTTC.

The genes are TRBV4-1 and TRBJ1-6, with D maybe TRBD1 (5 bases). Trimming stripped 0 bases from V and 9 bases from J, with 12 bases between. The CDR3 consists of 15 residues. Germline V gene data show CDR1 as MGHRA and CDR2 as YSYEKL. As DNA, the CDR3 is TGCGCCAGCAGCCAAGATTGGGGGGGTGGTTCACCCCTCCACTTT. Protein: CASSQDWGGGSPLHF.

The table lists this clone with a count of one. The chain links TRBV27 to TRBJ1-4; no clear D. Germline-derived CDR1 and CDR2 are MNHEY and SMNVEV (reference sequence). V was cut by 8 bases and J by 8 bases, with 24 bases left in between. CDR3 length equals 16 residues. The CDR3 loop is CASSPSGIPLSEKLFF. The CDR3 bases are TGTGCCAGCTCCCCCTCGGGGATCCCTCTGAGCGAAAAACTGTTTTTT.

This clone was observed a handful of times. The same CDR3 can be traced to other DNA sequences in this sample. The chain uses TRBV6-1 and TRBJ1-5; D remains ambiguous. The germline V and J ends were trimmed by 3 bases and 0 bases, with 9 bases remaining between them. The CDR3 has 15 amino acids. Germline V lookup: CDR1 MNHNS, CDR2 SASEGT. CDR3 region: CASSEGSSSNQPQHF. In DNA, the CDR3 is TGTGCCAGCAGTGAGGGCAGCTCTAGCAATCAGCCCCAGCATTTT.

The CDR3 DNA follows: TGTGCCAGCAGCGAGGGGGCCGGGGGCCTAGCAGAAGAGACCCAGTACTTC. Amino acid sequence: CASSEGAGGLAEETQYF. The chain has TRBV9 and TRBJ2-5; TRBD1 might be the D (7 bases). CDR1 is SGDLS and CDR2 is YYNGEE in the germline V gene. Trimming took 3 bases from V and 3 from J, leaving 21 bases between them. The CDR3 sequence is 17 residues long.

The CDR3 loop reads CASSLAGIGETQYF. The CDR3 bases are TGCGCCAGCAGCTTGGCCGGAATAGGAGAGACCCAGTACTTC. The V and J genes are TRBV5-1 and TRBJ2-5; D gene uncertain. The CDR3 length is 14 residues. Germline V CDR1 and CDR2: SGHRS, YFSETQ. V was clipped by 0 bases and J by 4 bases, with 10 bases between them.

The V call is TRBV9, the J call TRBJ2-7; D unclear. Trimming took 0 bases from V and 5 from J, leaving 12 bases between them. CDR3 length: 14 residues. Germline V CDR1 and CDR2: SGDLS, YYNGEE. The CDR3 DNA is TGTGCCAGCAGCGTAGGGGTAGCCAACCACGAGCAGTACTTC. Its translation is CASSVGVANHEQYF.

The rearrangement joins TRBV6-8 to TRBJ2-5; TRBD1 matches 12 bases. CDR3 size: 15 residues. The germline V gene has CDR1 MNHGY and CDR2 SAAAGT. V gave up 6 bases and J gave up 5 bases; unmatched junction bases: 7. CDR3 loop: CASSIRDRGLETQYF. For the CDR3, the DNA is TGTGCCAGCAGCATCCGGGACAGGGGGCTTGAGACCCAGTACTTC.

The chain has TRBV5-1 and TRBJ2-1, with D uncertain. Germline V lookup: CDR1 SGHRS, CDR2 YFSETQ. Trimming took off 0 bases at V and 5 bases at J, with 9 bases between the two ends. The length of the CDR3 is 14 residues. CDR3 loop: CASSLVGTDNEQFF. The CDR3 DNA reads as TGCGCCAGCAGCTTGGTCGGAACCGACAATGAGCAGTTCTTC. The full variable domain, with the rest looked up from reference TRBV5-1 and TRBJ2-1, is KAGVTQTPRYLIKTRGQQVTLSCSPISGHRSVSWYQQTPGQGLQFLFEYFSETQRNKGNFPGRFSGRQFSNSRSEMNVSTLELGDSALYLCASSLVGTDNEQFFGPGTRLTVL.

This clone appeared a single time. The chain is built from TRBV19 and TRBJ2-7; 7 bases are a match to TRBD1. The V segment lost 1 base and the J segment 2 bases; nucleotides outside the gene matches: 8. This CDR3 region has 16 residues. Germline V lookup: CDR1 LNHDA, CDR2 SQIVND (reference sequence). CDR3 DNA sequence: TGTGCCAGTAGTATAGGGGGACAGACTCTCACCTACGAGCAGTACTTC. Protein: CASSIGGQTLTYEQYF.

The chain joins TRBV18 to TRBJ2-2; D gene unclear. Looked up from germline, CDR1 is KGHSH and CDR2 is LQKENI. V dropped 2 bases and J dropped 4 bases, with 8 bases sitting between them. The CDR3 runs 14 residues. CDR3 region: CASSPKQVTGELFF. For the CDR3, the DNA is TGTGCCAGCTCACCAAAGCAAGTCACCGGGGAGCTGTTTTTT.

This sequence joins TRBV7-2 and TRBJ2-2; 7 bases are shared with TRBD2. From germline, CDR1 is SGHTA and CDR2 FQGNSA. J gave up 5 bases and V 1 base, and 4 bases lay outside the gene matches. The CDR3 has 15 amino acids. The CDR3 region is CASSLVTSVTGELFF. In DNA, the CDR3 is TGTGCCAGCAGCTTAGTTACTAGCGTAACCGGGGAGCTGTTTTTT.

The chain joins TRBV30 to TRBJ1-1; 11 bases are shared with TRBD1. CDR3 length: 13 residues. The germline V gene has CDR1 GTSNPN and CDR2 SVGIG (reference sequence). J was trimmed by 4 bases and V by 5 bases; bases with no gene match: 3. The CDR3 nucleotides are TGTGCCTGGGCCGGGACAGGGGGCACTGAAGCTTTCTTT. Protein: CAWAGTGGTEAFF.

This clone was recorded only once. This rearrangement joins TRBV7-2 to TRBJ1-1, with TRBD1 matching over 8 bases. The J segment lost 3 bases and the V segment lost 5 bases, leaving 8 bases of the junction unmatched. The germline gives CDR1 SGHTA, CDR2 FQGNSA. This CDR3 spans 15 amino acids. Here the CDR3 reads CASSPRTGKDTEAFF. In nucleotides, the CDR3 is TGTGCCAGCAGCCCACGGACAGGGAAGGACACTGAAGCTTTCTTT.

This chain uses TRBV11-1 with TRBJ2-3, with TRBD1 identical over 7 bases. Germline CDR1 SGHAT, CDR2 FQDESV (reference sequence). V was pared by 3 bases and J by 4 bases, with 4 bases of the junction left unmatched. The CDR3 extends over 14 amino acids. DNA for the CDR3: TGTGCCAGCAGCTTGAACAGGGGAGCAGATACGCAGTATTTT. This gives the protein CASSLNRGADTQYF.

This clone was seen only a few times. The V call is TRBV5-1, the J call TRBJ2-3, with a weak D call TRBD2 (6 bases). Germline V gene sequence: CDR1 SGHRS, CDR2 YFSETQ. This CDR3 region has 14 residues. The V end lost 4 bases, the J end lost 4 bases, and 13 bases lay between the germline ends. CDR3 residues: CASSLSTGADTQYF. As DNA, the CDR3 is TGCGCCAGCAGCCTGTCGACGGGGGCAGATACGCAGTATTTT. Using reference TRBV5-1 and TRBJ2-3 for the parts outside the CDR3, the full variable domain is KAGVTQTPRYLIKTRGQQVTLSCSPISGHRSVSWYQQTPGQGLQFLFEYFSETQRNKGNFPGRFSGRQFSNSRSEMNVSTLELGDSALYLCASSLSTGADTQYFGPGTRLTVL.

The DNA for the CDR3 is TGTGCCAGCAGCCCCTTGGGGGGGCAGAATCAGCCCCAGCATTTT. Translated, it gives CASSPLGGQNQPQHF. The V and J genes are TRBV9 and TRBJ1-5, with a weak D call TRBD1 (6 bases). V was shortened by 4 bases and J by 4 bases, with 15 bases between the two germline ends. CDR3 size: 15 residues. Germline V gene lookup returns CDR1 SGDLS and CDR2 YYNGEE.

The chain links TRBV4-1 to TRBJ1-3; maybe TRBD1 (5 bases). Germline V gene data show CDR1 as MGHRA and CDR2 as YSYEKL. The CDR3 has 15 residues. The V end was cut by 1 base, the J end by 4 bases, with 11 bases between. The CDR3 reads CASSQAQGTGNTIYF. As DNA, the CDR3 is TGCGCCAGCAGCCAAGCTCAGGGAACGGGAAACACCATATATTTT.

This chain links TRBV18 with TRBJ1-4, with D tentatively TRBD1 (6 bases). The V end lost 6 bases, the J end lost 5 bases, and 19 bases lay between the germline ends. The V gene's germline CDR1 is KGHSH and CDR2 LQKENI. This CDR3 contains 16 residues. CDR3 protein: CASSVLSGTSNEKLFF. CDR3 coding DNA: TGTGCCAGCTCCGTGCTCTCCGGGACATCGAATGAAAAACTGTTTTTT. Full variable domain (rest looked up from reference TRBV18 and TRBJ1-4): NAGVMQNPRHLVRRRGQEARLRCSPMKGHSHVYWYRQLPEEGLKFMVYLQKENIIDESGMPKERFSAEFPKEGPSILRIQQVVRGDSAAYFCASSVLSGTSNEKLFFGSGTQLSVL.

V and J are TRBV7-2 and TRBJ1-6; D might be TRBD1 (5 bases). Germline V gene sequence: CDR1 SGHTA, CDR2 FQGNSA. The CDR3 contains 15 residues. V was pared by 5 bases and J by 7 bases, with 15 bases between. As DNA, the CDR3 is TGTGCCAGCAGCCGACCCAAGCAGGGCAATTCACCCCTCCACTTT. Protein product: CASSRPKQGNSPLHF.

As DNA, the CDR3 is TGTGCCAGCATTAGGACGGGGGCTACGAACACCGGGGAGCTGTTTTTT. Amino acids: CASIRTGATNTGELFF. The chain uses TRBV28 and TRBJ2-2; D possibly uses TRBD1 or TRBD2 (6 bases each). V dropped 7 bases and J dropped 0 bases, with 15 bases sitting between them. The CDR3 is 16 residues long. The germline gives CDR1 MDHEN, CDR2 SYDVKM.

The V gene is TRBV25-1, the J gene TRBJ2-2; 7 nucleotides match TRBD1. The CDR3 contains 17 residues. The germline gives CDR1 MGHDK, CDR2 SYGVNS. With 5 bases clipped from V and 4 bases from J, the junction kept 13 bases outside the gene matches. The CDR3, as DNA: TGTGCCAGCAGTAGGACAGGAAGTATCCTAGGCACCGGGGAGCTGTTTTTT. Protein: CASSRTGSILGTGELFF.

This clone came up once. A much more abundant neighbour one base away suggests this may be a read error. This chain joins TRBV4-2 and TRBJ2-5; 7 bases match TRBD1. The length of the CDR3 is 13 residues. Trimming cost V 4 bases and J 3 bases; bases outside gene matches: 2. Per germline, CDR1 LGHNA and CDR2 YNFKEQ. CDR3 DNA: TGTGCCAGCAGCCCGGGGACAGAAGAGACCCAGTACTTC. It codes for CASSPGTEETQYF.

The gene calls are TRBV4-1 and TRBJ2-5, with 8 positions matching TRBD2. The CDR3 is made up of 16 amino acids. CDR1 and CDR2 (germline): MGHRA, YSYEKL. Germline trimming cut 3 bases from V and 2 bases from J; bases unmatched to any gene: 8. CDR3 residues: CASSQQVTSAQETQYF. The DNA for the CDR3 is TGCGCCAGCAGCCAGCAGGTGACTAGCGCACAAGAGACCCAGTACTTC.

This clone was seen at least ten times. This chain connects TRBV6-1 to TRBJ2-7; possibly TRBD2 for D (6 bases). Trimming cost V 7 bases and J 6 bases, with 13 bases left between them. Germline lookup yields CDR1 MNHNS and CDR2 SASEGT. The CDR3 runs 12 residues. The CDR3 region has the DNA TGTGCCAGCACCTTGGGACTTCTCGAGCAGTACTTC. This sequence encodes CASTLGLLEQYF.

This rearrangement joins TRBV21-1 to TRBJ2-7; the table's D call, TRBD1, was not checked against the DNA. TRBV21-1 is shown as a pseudogene. The CDR3 is made up of 16 amino acids. This CDR3 reads CASSNGDRGKGYEQYF. The DNA of the CDR3 is TGTGCCAGCAGCAATGGAGACAGGGGGAAAGGCTACGAGCAGTACTTC.